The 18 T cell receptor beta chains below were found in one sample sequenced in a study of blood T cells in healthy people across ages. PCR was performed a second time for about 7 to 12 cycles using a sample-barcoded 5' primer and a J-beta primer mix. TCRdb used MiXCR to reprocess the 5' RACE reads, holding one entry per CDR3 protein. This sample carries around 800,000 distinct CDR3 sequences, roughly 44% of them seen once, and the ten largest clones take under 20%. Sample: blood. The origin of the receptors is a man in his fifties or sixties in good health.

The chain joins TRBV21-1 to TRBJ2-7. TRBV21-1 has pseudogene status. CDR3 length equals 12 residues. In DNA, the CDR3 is TGTGCCAGCAGCAAAAACTATTACGAGCAGTACTTC. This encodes CASSKNYYEQYF.

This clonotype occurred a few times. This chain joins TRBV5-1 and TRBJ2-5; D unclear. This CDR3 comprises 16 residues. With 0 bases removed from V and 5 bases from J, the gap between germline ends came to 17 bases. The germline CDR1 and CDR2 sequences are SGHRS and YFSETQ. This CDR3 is CASSLDLGPLKETQYF. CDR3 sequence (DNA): TGCGCCAGCAGCTTGGATCTTGGACCCCTCAAGGAGACCCAGTACTTC.

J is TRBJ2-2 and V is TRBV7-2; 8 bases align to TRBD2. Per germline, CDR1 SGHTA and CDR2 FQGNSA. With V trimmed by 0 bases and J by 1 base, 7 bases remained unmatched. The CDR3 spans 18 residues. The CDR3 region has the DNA TGTGCCAGCAGCTTAGCGCTCCTAGCGGGCAGGAACACCGGGGAGCTGTTTTTT. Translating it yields CASSLALLAGRNTGELFF.

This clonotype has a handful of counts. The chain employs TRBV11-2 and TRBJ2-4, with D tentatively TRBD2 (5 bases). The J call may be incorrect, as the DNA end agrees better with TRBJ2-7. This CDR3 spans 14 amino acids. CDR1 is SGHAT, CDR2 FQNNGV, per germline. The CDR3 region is CASSLAFGDYEQYF. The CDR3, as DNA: TGTGCCAGCAGCTTAGCTTTCGGGGATTACGAGCAGTACTTC.

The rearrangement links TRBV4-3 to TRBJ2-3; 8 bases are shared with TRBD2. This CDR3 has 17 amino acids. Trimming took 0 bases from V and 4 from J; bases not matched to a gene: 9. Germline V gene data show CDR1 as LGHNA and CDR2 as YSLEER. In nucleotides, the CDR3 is TGCGCCAGCAGCCAAGAAGGCGGGCTAGCGGGCCCAGATACGCAGTATTTT. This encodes CASSQEGGLAGPDTQYF.

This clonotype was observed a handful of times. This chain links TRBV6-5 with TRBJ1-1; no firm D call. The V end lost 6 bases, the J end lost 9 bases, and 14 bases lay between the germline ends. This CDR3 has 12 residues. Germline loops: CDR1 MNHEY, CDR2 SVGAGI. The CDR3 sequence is CASRLKQTQAFF. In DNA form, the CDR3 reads TGTGCCAGCAGATTAAAACAAACTCAAGCTTTCTTT.

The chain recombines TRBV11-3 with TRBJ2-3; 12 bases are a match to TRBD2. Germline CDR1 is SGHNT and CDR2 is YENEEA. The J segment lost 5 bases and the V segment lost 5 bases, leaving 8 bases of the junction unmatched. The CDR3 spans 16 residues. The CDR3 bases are TGTGCCAGCAGCCTAGCGGGGGGGTCCCGGGGAGATACGCAGTATTTT. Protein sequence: CASSLAGGSRGDTQYF.

The CDR3 coding sequence is TGCAGCGTTGAAAAGACAGGGGCCACTGAAGCTTTCTTT. Translated: CSVEKTGATEAFF. The rearrangement uses TRBV29-1 and TRBJ1-1; TRBD1 matches 8 bases. The V gene end was trimmed by 2 bases and the J gene end by 4 bases; junction bases not matched to a gene: 3. Germline CDR1 and CDR2: SQVTM and ANQGSEA. The CDR3 spans 13 residues. The full variable domain, completed using reference TRBV29-1 and TRBJ1-1, is SAVISQKPSRDICQRGTSLTIQCQVDSQVTMMFWYRQQPGQSLTLIATANQGSEATYESGFVIDKFPISRPNLTFSTLTVSNMSPEDSSIYLCSVEKTGATEAFFGQGTRLTVV.

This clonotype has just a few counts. CDR3 loop: CSAPQVDEQFF. CDR3 in DNA: TGCAGTGCCCCCCAGGTCGATGAGCAGTTCTTC. V usage is TRBV20-1 and J usage is TRBJ2-1; D is unresolved. The CDR3 loop spans 11 amino acids. Per the germline V gene, CDR1 is DFQATT and CDR2 is SNEGSKA (reference sequence). V dropped 6 bases and J dropped 8 bases, with 11 bases sitting between them.

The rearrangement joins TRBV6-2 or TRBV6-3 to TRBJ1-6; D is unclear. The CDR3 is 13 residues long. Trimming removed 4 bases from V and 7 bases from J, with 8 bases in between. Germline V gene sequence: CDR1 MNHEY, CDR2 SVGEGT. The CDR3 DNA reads TGTGCCAGCAGTTTAAGCCCCAATTCACCCCTCCACTTT. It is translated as CASSLSPNSPLHF.

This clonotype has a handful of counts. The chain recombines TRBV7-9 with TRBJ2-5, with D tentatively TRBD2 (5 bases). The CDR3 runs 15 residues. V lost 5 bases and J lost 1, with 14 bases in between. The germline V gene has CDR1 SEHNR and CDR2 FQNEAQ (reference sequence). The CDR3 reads CASSPTLEGQETQYF. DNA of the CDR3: TGTGCCAGCAGCCCCACCTTAGAGGGCCAAGAGACCCAGTACTTC.

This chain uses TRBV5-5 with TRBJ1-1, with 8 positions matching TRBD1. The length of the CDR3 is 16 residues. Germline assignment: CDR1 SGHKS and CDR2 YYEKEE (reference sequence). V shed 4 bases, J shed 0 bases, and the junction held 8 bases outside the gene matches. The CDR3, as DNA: TGTGCCAGCAGCCTGTCATACAGGGGGGTGAACACTGAAGCTTTCTTT. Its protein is CASSLSYRGVNTEAFF.

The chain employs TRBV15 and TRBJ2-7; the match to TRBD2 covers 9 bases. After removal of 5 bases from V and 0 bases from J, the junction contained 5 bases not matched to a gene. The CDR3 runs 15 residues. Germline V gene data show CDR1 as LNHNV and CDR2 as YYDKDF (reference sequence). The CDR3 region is CATSPSGASSYEQYF. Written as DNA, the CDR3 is TGTGCCACCAGCCCTAGCGGGGCGAGCTCCTACGAGCAGTACTTC.

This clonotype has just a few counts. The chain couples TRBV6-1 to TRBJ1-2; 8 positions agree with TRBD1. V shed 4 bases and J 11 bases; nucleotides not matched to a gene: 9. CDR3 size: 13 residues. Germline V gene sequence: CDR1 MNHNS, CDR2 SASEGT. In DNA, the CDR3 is TGTGCCAGCAGTGTAGGTAGGGACAGGAGATACACCTTC. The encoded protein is CASSVGRDRRYTF.

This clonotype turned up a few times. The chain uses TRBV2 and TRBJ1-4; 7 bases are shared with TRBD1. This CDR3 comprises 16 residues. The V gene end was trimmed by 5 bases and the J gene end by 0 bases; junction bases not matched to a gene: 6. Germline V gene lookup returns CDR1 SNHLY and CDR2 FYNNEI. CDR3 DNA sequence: TGTGCCAGCAGTCTTTGGGACAGCGCAACTAATGAAAAACTGTTTTTT. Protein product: CASSLWDSATNEKLFF.

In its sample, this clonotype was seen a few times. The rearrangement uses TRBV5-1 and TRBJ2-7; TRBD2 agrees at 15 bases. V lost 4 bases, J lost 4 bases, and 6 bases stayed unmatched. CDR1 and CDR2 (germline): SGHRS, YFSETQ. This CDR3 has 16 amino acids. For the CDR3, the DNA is TGCGCCAGCAGCAGAGGACTAGCGGGGGGGCCGTACGAGCAGTACTTC. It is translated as CASSRGLAGGPYEQYF.

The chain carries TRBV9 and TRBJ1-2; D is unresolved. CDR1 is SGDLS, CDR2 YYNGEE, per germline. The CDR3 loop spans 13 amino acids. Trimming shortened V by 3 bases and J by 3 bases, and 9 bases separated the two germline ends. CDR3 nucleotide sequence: TGTGCCAGCAGCGCCCAAAGGGACTATGGCTACACCTTC. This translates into CASSAQRDYGYTF.

For the CDR3, the DNA is TGTGCCAGCAGTTCAAGATCCGGGACTCAGCTTTATACGCAGTATTTT. It is translated as CASSSRSGTQLYTQYF. The V call is TRBV27, the J call TRBJ2-3; the D gene is possibly TRBD2 (6 bases). Trimming took 4 bases from V and 7 from J, leaving 21 bases between them. The germline V gene encodes CDR1 MNHEY and CDR2 SMNVEV (reference sequence). CDR3 length equals 16 residues.